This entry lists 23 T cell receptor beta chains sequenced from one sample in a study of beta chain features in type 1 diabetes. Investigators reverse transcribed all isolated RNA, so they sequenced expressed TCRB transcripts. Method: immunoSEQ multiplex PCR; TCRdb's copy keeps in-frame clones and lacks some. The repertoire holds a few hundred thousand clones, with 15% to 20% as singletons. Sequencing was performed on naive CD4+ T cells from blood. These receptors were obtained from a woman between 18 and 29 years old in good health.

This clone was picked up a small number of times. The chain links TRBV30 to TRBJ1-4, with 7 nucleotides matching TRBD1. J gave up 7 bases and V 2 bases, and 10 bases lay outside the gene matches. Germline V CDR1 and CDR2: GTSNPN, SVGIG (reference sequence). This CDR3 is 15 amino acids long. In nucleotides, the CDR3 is TGTGCCTGGAGTTCCTACCGGGACAGTTTTGAAAAACTGTTTTTT. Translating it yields CAWSSYRDSFEKLFF.

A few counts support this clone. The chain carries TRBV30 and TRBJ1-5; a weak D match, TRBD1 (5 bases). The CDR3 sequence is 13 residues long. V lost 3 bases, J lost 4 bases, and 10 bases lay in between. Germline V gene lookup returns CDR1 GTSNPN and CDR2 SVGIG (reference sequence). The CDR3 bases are TGTGCCTGGAGCGCGAGACAGAATCAGCCCCAGCATTTT. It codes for CAWSARQNQPQHF.

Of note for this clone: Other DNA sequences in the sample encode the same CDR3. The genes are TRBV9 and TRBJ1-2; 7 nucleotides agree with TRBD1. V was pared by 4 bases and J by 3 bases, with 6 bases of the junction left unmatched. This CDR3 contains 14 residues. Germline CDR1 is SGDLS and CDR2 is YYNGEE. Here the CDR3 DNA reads TGTGCCAGCAGCCTCGGGCAGGGGGACTATGGCTACACCTTC. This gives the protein CASSLGQGDYGYTF.

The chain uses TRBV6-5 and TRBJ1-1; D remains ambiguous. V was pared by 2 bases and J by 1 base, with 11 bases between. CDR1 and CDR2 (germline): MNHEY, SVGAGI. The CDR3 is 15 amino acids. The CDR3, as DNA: TGTGCCAGCAGTTACGGTGGGTCAGGGAACACTGAAGCTTTCTTT. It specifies CASSYGGSGNTEAFF.

The CDR3 DNA is TGTGCCAGCAGCTTGCAGGGGCAAACTGAAGCTTTCTTT. Its translation: CASSLQGQTEAFF. The chain combines TRBV7-9 with TRBJ1-1, with D possibly TRBD1 on 6 matching bases. The CDR3 extends over 13 amino acids. Trimming took off 3 bases at V and 5 bases at J, with 10 bases between the two ends. Germline V gene lookup returns CDR1 SEHNR and CDR2 FQNEAQ (reference sequence).

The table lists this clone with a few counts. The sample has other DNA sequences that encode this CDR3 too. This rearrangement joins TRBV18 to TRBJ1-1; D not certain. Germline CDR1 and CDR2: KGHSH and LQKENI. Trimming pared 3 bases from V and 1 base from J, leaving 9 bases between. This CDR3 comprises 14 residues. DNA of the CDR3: TGTGCCAGCTCACCTTCTCAGGCGAACACTGAAGCTTTCTTT. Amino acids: CASSPSQANTEAFF.

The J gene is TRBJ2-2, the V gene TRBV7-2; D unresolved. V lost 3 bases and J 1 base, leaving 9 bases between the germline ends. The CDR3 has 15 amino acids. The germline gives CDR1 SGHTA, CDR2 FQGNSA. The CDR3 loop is CASSFVTGNTGELFF. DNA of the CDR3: TGTGCCAGCAGCTTTGTTACCGGGAACACCGGGGAGCTGTTTTTT.

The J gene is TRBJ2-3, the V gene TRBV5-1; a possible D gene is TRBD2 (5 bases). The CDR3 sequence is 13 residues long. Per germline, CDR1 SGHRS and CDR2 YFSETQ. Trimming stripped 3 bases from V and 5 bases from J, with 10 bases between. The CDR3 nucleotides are TGCGCCAGCAGCTCACAGCGGAAAGATACGCAGTATTTT. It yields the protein CASSSQRKDTQYF.

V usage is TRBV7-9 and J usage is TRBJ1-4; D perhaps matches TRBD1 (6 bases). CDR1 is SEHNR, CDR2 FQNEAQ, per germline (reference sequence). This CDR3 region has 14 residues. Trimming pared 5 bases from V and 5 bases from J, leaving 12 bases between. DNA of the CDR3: TGTGCCAGCAGCCAGGGACAAGCCAATGAAAAACTGTTTTTT. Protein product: CASSQGQANEKLFF. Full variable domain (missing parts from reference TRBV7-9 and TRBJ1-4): DTGVSQNPRHKITKRGQNVTFRCDPISEHNRLYWYRQTLGQGPEFLTYFQNEAQLEKSRLLSDRFSAERPKGSFSTLEIQRTEQGDSAMYLCASSQGQANEKLFFGSGTQLSVL.

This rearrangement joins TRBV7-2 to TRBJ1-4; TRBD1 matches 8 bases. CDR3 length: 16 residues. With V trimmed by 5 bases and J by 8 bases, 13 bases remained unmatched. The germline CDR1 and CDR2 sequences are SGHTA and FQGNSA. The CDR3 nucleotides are TGTGCCAGCAGCCCCTACCAGGGGGCCAGGAAAGAAAAACTGTTTTTT. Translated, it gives CASSPYQGARKEKLFF.

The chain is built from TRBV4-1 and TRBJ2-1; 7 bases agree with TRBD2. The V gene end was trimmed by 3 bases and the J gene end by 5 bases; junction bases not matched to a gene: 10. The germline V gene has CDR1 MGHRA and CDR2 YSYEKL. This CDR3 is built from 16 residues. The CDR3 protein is CASSQLPSAGNNEQFF. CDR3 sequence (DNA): TGCGCCAGCAGCCAGCTACCCTCAGCGGGGAACAATGAGCAGTTCTTC.

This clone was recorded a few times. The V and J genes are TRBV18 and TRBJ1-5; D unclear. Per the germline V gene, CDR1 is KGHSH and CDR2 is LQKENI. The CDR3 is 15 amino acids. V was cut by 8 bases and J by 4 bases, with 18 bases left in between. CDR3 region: CASGEKPGPNQPQHF. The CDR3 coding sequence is TGTGCCAGCGGCGAAAAACCAGGCCCAAATCAGCCCCAGCATTTT.

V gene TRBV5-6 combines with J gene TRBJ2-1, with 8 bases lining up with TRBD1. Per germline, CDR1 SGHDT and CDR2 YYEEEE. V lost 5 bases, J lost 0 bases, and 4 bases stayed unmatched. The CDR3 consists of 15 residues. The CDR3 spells CASSRDRSSYNEQFF. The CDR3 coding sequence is TGTGCCAGCAGTCGGGACAGGAGCTCCTACAATGAGCAGTTCTTC. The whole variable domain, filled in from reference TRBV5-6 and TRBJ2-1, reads DAGVTQSPTHLIKTRGQQVTLRCSPKSGHDTVSWYQQALGQGPQFIFQYYEEEERQRGNFPDRFSGHQFPNYSSELNVNALLLGDSALYLCASSRDRSSYNEQFFGPGTRLTVL.

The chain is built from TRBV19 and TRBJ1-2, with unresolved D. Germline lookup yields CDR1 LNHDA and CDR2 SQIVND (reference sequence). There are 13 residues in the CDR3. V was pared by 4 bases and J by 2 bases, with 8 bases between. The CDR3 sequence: CASSTAGNYGYTF. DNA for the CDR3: TGTGCCAGTAGTACTGCGGGGAACTATGGCTACACCTTC.

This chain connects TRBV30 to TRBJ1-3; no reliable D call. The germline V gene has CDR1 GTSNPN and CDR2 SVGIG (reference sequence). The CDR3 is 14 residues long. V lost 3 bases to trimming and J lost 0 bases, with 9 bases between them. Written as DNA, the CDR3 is TGTGCCTGGAGCAACCTATTCTCTGGAAACACCATATATTTT. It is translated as CAWSNLFSGNTIYF.

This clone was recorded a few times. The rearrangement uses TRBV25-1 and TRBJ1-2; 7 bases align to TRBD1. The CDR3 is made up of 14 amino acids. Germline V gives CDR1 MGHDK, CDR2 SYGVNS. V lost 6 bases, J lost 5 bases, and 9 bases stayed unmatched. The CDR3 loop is CASRETGVGYGYTF. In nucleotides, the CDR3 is TGTGCCAGCAGAGAAACAGGGGTAGGGTATGGCTACACCTTC.

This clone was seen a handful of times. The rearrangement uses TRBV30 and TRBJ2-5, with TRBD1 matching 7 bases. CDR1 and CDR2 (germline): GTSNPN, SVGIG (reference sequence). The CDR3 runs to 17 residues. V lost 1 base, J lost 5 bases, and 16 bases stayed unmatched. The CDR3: CAWSALSRQGRKETQYF. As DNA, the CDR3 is TGTGCCTGGAGTGCCCTTTCCCGACAGGGTCGGAAGGAGACCCAGTACTTC.

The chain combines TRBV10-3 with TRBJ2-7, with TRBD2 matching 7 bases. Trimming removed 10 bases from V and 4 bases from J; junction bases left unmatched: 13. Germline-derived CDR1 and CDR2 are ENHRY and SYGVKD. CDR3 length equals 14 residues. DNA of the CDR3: TGTGCCACCCTTGGAAGCGGGATTTGGTACGAGCAGTACTTC. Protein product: CATLGSGIWYEQYF.

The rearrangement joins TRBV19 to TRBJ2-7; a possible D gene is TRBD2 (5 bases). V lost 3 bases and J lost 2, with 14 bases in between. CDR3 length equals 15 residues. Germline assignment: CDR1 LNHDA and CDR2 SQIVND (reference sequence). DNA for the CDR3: TGTGCCAGTAGTATCACAGAGGGCTCGGCCTACGAGCAGTACTTC. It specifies CASSITEGSAYEQYF.

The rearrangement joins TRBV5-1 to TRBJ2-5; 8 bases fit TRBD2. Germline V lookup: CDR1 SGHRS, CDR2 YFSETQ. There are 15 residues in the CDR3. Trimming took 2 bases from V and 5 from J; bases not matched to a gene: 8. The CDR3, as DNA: TGCGCCAGCAGCTTTGGAGCGGGAGCGAGGGAGACCCAGTACTTC. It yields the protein CASSFGAGARETQYF.

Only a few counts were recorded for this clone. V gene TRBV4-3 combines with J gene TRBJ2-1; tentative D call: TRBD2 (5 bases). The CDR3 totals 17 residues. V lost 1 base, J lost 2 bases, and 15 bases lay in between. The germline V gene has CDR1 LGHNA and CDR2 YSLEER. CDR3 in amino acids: CASSQVGEASPYNEQFF. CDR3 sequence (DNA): TGCGCCAGCAGCCAAGTCGGTGAGGCTAGCCCCTACAATGAGCAGTTCTTC.

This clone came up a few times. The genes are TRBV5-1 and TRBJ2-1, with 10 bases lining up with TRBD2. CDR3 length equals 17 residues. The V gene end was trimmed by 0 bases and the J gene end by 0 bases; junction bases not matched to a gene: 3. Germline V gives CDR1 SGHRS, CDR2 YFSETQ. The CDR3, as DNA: TGCGCCAGCAGCTTGGGCGGACTAGCGGACTCCTACAATGAGCAGTTCTTC. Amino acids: CASSLGGLADSYNEQFF.

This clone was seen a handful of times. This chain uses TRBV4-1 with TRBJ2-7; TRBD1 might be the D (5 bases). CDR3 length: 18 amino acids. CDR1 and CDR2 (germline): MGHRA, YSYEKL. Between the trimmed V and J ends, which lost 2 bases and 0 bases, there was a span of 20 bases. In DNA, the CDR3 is TGCGCCAGCAGCCAATTTAACAGGCCTTCAATCTACTCCTACGAGCAGTACTTC. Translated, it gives CASSQFNRPSIYSYEQYF.